This T cell receptor (beta chain) was identified during a study of shared clonotypes between healthy human individuals. Study-wide results and caveats: Across four donors, naive CD4 shared roughly 5%, naive CD8 more than 3%, memory CD4 2.3%, memory CD8 0.4% to 0.5%.

Terminally differentiated effector memory CD45RA+ cells were excluded from the naive CD8 cells, which were CD45RO-negative and positively selected for CCR7. About this clone: As yet, its antigen is unknown.

Trimming removed 4 bases from V and 0 bases from J, with 6 bases in between. Germline assignment: CDR1 GTSNPN and CDR2 SVGIG (reference sequence). This CDR3 has 12 amino acids. Sequencing used immunoSEQ multiplex PCR; TCRdb keeps in-frame clones, though not all of them. This table has some 740,000 clones, roughly 92% appearing once. This sequence joins TRBV30 and TRBJ1-2, with D tentatively TRBD1 (5 bases). The receptor's source is a young man in good health. The sequenced sample consisted of naive CD8+ T cells sorted from blood. The CDR3 loop is CAWTGPNYGYTF. In nucleotides, the CDR3 is TGTGCCTGGACAGGGCCTAACTATGGCTACACCTTC.